The clone carrying this T cell receptor beta chain has more than one count but fewer than ten. No antigen is known for it. The data stem from a study of T cells in Graves' hyperthyroidism and ophthalmopathy. The overall study: Pretreatment peripheral blood was obtained at initial diagnosis.

The TCR beta CDR3 regions underwent amplification using RNA transcripts as the source. A set of HTBI primers served as the primers for a first-round RT-PCR of the TCR CDR3. TCRdb ran MiXCR on the multiplex PCR reads and lists one entry per CDR3 protein. The sample includes a few hundred thousand distinct CDR3 sequences, about 16% of them seen just once. The CDR3 is 16 residues long. V was clipped by 4 bases and J by 0 bases, with 14 bases between them. CDR1 and CDR2 (germline): SGDLS, YYNGEE. Notes on the study in general: The majority of expanded thyroid clonotypes above 0.001 also appeared in blood. Ophthalmopathy was told apart from stable hyperthyroidism by a 13 V-J model.

The clonotype was recovered from a woman aged 35 to 49 with Graves' ophthalmopathy. The chain combines TRBV9 with TRBJ1-3, with D uncertain. The source material was blood. DNA of the CDR3: TGTGCCAGCAGCCCGCTCAGACTCTCCTCTGGAAACACCATATATTTT. This gives the protein CASSPLRLSSGNTIYF.